Given below is one T cell receptor (beta chain) in context. These data originate in a study of T cell responses to AZD1222 COVID-19 vaccine. Per germline, CDR1 SGHTA and CDR2 FQGNSA. V was trimmed by 2 bases and J by 5 bases, leaving 10 bases between them. The CDR3 has 13 amino acids. The protocol was immunoSEQ multiplex PCR, while the TCRdb copy is restricted to in-frame clones and leaves out a portion. The sample contains 90,000 to 150,000 clones, 75% to 90% of which appear only once. Material: peripheral blood, obtained 28 days after the second AZD1222 dose. This TCR was sampled from an adult who received the AZD1222 COVID-19 vaccine. The chain combines TRBV7-2 with TRBJ2-7; D unresolved. CDR3 bases: TGTGCCAGCAGCTTAATTGGGGTCGACGAGCAGTACTTC. Protein product: CASSLIGVDEQYF.